Presented here are 3 T cell receptor beta chains from one specimen sequenced in a study of T cells in localized non-small cell lung cancer. Using immunoSEQ multiplex PCR, the repertoire was profiled, and TCRdb retains in-frame clones only, with some absent. The sample holds almost 40,000 clones, roughly 89% seen once. This material consisted of peripheral blood mononuclear cells, taken before any cancer treatment. The receptors were sampled from a male donor older than 55 with stage II lung adenocarcinoma.

This clone was detected only a few times. The chain couples TRBV23-1 to TRBJ2-6; TRBD1 matches at 11 bases. TRBV23-1 is an ORF for which the function is uncertain. The CDR3 sequence is 19 residues long. V trimming: 0 bases; J trimming: 0 bases; junction bases outside the gene matches: 4. This CDR3 reads CASSQSLDRGPSGANVLTF. The DNA for the CDR3 is TGCGCCAGCAGTCAATCTTTGGACAGGGGGCCCTCTGGGGCCAACGTCCTGACTTTC.

The genes are TRBV7-8 and TRBJ2-2; maybe TRBD2 (5 bases). Germline V lookup: CDR1 SGHVS, CDR2 FQNEAQ. V lost 2 bases, J lost 6 bases, and 16 bases lay in between. The CDR3 has 16 amino acids. CDR3 in amino acids: CASSLRDRPSAGELFF. The CDR3 DNA follows: TGTGCCAGCAGCTTACGGGATAGGCCCTCGGCCGGGGAGCTGTTTTTT.

J is TRBJ1-1 and V is TRBV6-6; unclear D gene. V was pared by 5 bases and J by 12 bases, with 13 bases between. Germline V gene sequence: CDR1 MNHNY, CDR2 SVGAGI (reference sequence). This CDR3 contains 11 residues. In nucleotides, the CDR3 is TGTGCCAGCAGTCCTCCCCCGGGAACTTTCTTT. This sequence encodes CASSPPPGTFF.